This TCR beta chain is from a study of CD4 T cells in relation to SARS-CoV-2 and coronaviruses. A remark on this clone: Its specificity is unknown.

The CDR3 covers 14 residues. The germline V gene has CDR1 LNHDA and CDR2 SQIVND (reference sequence). With 2 bases removed from V and 5 bases from J, the gap between germline ends came to 10 bases. Only in-frame clones appear in the TCRdb table, and some are missing; sequencing was by immunoSEQ multiplex PCR. Among about 21,000 clones listed, less than 80% were seen once. The unexposed donors gave CD4+ T cells in about 2010-2018, prior to COVID-19. Isolation of CD4+ T cells took place after about 9 days in culture. This sequence was found in a human donor in good health. Sequenced material: CD4+ T cells from PBMCs, cultured in vitro. The chain couples TRBV19 to TRBJ1-5; a possible D gene is TRBD1 (5 bases). This CDR3 reads CASSISGTDQPQHF. DNA for the CDR3: TGTGCCAGTAGTATATCAGGGACCGATCAGCCCCAGCATTTT.